The next 6 T cell receptor beta chains were all read from a single sample in a study of blood T cell repertoires in COVID-19. The repertoire was sequenced with immunoSEQ multiplex PCR; TCRdb's copy has only in-frame clones and lacks some. The data show 110,000 or so clones, roughly 90% seen once. Sequenced sample: peripheral blood. The receptors stem from a man in his 70s who had recovered from COVID-19.

This rearrangement joins TRBV2 to TRBJ2-5; TRBD2 might be the D (6 bases). This CDR3 contains 17 residues. CDR1 is SNHLY, CDR2 FYNNEI, per germline. For the CDR3, the DNA is TGTGCAATAACCCTAGCATCCCTGTGGGGGGATCAAGAGACCCAGTACTTC. Protein sequence: CAITLASLWGDQETQYF. The full variable domain, completed using reference TRBV2 and TRBJ2-5, is EPEVTQTPSHQVTQMGQEVILRCVPISNHLYFYWYRQILGQKVEFLVSFYNNEISEKSEIFDDQFSVERPDGSNFTLKIRSTKLEDSAMYFCAITLASLWGDQETQYFGPGTRLLVL.

This sequence joins TRBV5-6 and TRBJ2-2, with D tentatively TRBD2 (7 bases). This CDR3 has 14 amino acids. Germline V lookup: CDR1 SGHDT, CDR2 YYEEEE. The V gene lost 2 bases and the J gene lost 7 bases, with 12 bases spanning the gap. CDR3 DNA: TGTGCCAGCAGCTTACGGGGGGCTAACGGGGAGCTGTTTTTT. This codes for CASSLRGANGELFF.

The rearrangement uses TRBV28 and TRBJ2-7; 13 positions match TRBD2. V trimming: 5 bases; J trimming: 0 bases; junction bases outside the gene matches: 7. There are 17 residues in the CDR3. Looked up from germline, CDR1 is MDHEN and CDR2 is SYDVKM. In DNA, the CDR3 is TGTGCCAGCAGTCCTGGACTAGCGGGGGAGAACTCCTACGAGCAGTACTTC. Protein product: CASSPGLAGENSYEQYF.

V is TRBV5-1 and J is TRBJ2-7, with D possibly TRBD1 on 6 matching bases. Germline values: CDR1 SGHRS, CDR2 YFSETQ. The V end was cut by 4 bases, the J end by 0 bases, with 11 bases between. The CDR3 totals 14 residues. The CDR3 protein is CASSNQGSSYEQYF. CDR3 in DNA: TGCGCCAGCAGCAATCAGGGGAGCTCCTACGAGCAGTACTTC.

The J gene is TRBJ2-1, the V gene TRBV19; 9 bases fit TRBD2. CDR1 is LNHDA and CDR2 is SQIVND in the germline V gene (reference sequence). This CDR3 is 14 amino acids long. The V and J ends lost 6 bases and 4 bases, in that order; junction bases with no gene match: 4. The CDR3 nucleotides are TGTGCCAGTAGGGGGACTAGCTGGTACAATGAGCAGTTCTTC. Translated: CASRGTSWYNEQFF.

The V and J genes are TRBV19 and TRBJ2-4, with D tentatively TRBD1 (6 bases). The CDR3 spans 16 residues. CDR1 is LNHDA, CDR2 SQIVND, per germline (reference sequence). Trimming took 0 bases from V and 0 from J, leaving 9 bases between them. The CDR3 region is CASSIDGTIAKNIQYF. The CDR3 DNA follows: TGTGCCAGTAGTATAGACGGGACAATAGCCAAAAACATTCAGTACTTC.